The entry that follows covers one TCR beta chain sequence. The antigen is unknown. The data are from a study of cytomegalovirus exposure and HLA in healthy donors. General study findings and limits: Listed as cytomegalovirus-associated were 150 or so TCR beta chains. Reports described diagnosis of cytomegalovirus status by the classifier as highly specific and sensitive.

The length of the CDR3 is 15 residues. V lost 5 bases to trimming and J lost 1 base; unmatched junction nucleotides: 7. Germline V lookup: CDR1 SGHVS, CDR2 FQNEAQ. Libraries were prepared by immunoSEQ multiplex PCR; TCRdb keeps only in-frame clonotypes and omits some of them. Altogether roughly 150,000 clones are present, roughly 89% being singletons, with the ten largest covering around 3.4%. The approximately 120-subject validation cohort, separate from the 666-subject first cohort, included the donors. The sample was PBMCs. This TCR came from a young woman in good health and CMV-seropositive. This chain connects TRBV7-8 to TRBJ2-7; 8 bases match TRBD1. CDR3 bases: TGTGCCAGCAGCGGACAGGGTACCCTATCCTACGAGCAGTACTTC. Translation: CASSGQGTLSYEQYF. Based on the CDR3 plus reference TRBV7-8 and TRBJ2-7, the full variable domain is GAGVSQSPRYKVAKRGQDVALRCDPISGHVSLFWYQQALGQGPEFLTYFQNEAQLDKSGLPSDRFFAERPEGSVSTLKIQRTQQEDSAVYLCASSGQGTLSYEQYFGPGTRLTVT.